The 29 T cell receptor beta chains given below trace back to one sample, sequenced in a study of cytomegalovirus exposure and HLA in healthy donors. Primers for the PCR totalled 60 Vbeta and 13 Jbeta. Sequencing used immunoSEQ multiplex PCR; TCRdb keeps in-frame clones, though not all of them. The repertoire table contains 150,000 to 200,000 clones. Sequenced input: PBMCs. The receptors come from a woman aged 55 to 70 in good health and CMV-seronegative.

This sequence joins TRBV28 and TRBJ2-1, with 8 bases lining up with TRBD2. V was clipped by 4 bases and J by 7 bases; unmatched bases: 6. The CDR3 loop spans 14 amino acids. CDR1 and CDR2 from the germline V gene are MDHEN and SYDVKM. DNA for the CDR3: TGTGCCAGCAGTTCCCCGGGACTAGAAAATGAGCAGTTCTTC. Translated: CASSSPGLENEQFF.

V is TRBV5-4 and J is TRBJ2-4; 12 bases align to TRBD2. In germline, CDR1 is SGHNT, CDR2 YYREEE (reference sequence). CDR3 length equals 19 residues. Trimming removed 4 bases from V and 3 bases from J; junction bases left unmatched: 14. CDR3 loop: CASSPPSLAGGLYKNIQYF. The CDR3, as DNA: TGTGCCAGCAGCCCCCCCTCCCTAGCGGGGGGGCTTTACAAAAACATTCAGTACTTC.

This sequence joins TRBV5-1 and TRBJ2-1; D unresolved. V gave up 2 bases and J gave up 0 bases, with 9 bases separating them. This CDR3 is 15 amino acids long. CDR1 and CDR2 (germline): SGHRS, YFSETQ. Written as DNA, the CDR3 is TGCGCCAGCAGCTTAGCCCATAGCTCCTACAATGAGCAGTTCTTC. Amino acid sequence: CASSLAHSSYNEQFF. Using reference TRBV5-1 and TRBJ2-1 for the parts outside the CDR3, the full variable domain is KAGVTQTPRYLIKTRGQQVTLSCSPISGHRSVSWYQQTPGQGLQFLFEYFSETQRNKGNFPGRFSGRQFSNSRSEMNVSTLELGDSALYLCASSLAHSSYNEQFFGPGTRLTVL.

The V gene is TRBV11-1, the J gene TRBJ2-3; D possibly corresponds to TRBD1 (5 bases). The V end was cut by 5 bases, the J end by 0 bases, with 12 bases between. CDR1 and CDR2 (germline): SGHAT, FQDESV (reference sequence). This CDR3 is 15 amino acids long. In DNA, the CDR3 is TGTGCCAGCAGCCTTATCGCAGGGAGCACAGATACGCAGTATTTT. Residues: CASSLIAGSTDTQYF.

The rearrangement joins TRBV10-2 to TRBJ1-4; tentative D call: TRBD1 (5 bases). The CDR3 has 14 amino acids. Trimming pared 6 bases from V and 8 bases from J, leaving 16 bases between. Germline CDR1 and CDR2: WSHSY and SAAADI. The CDR3 DNA reads as TGCGCCAGCAGGGTAGGGCAGGGAAGGGAAAAACTGTTTTTT. Translation gives CASRVGQGREKLFF.

V and J are TRBV25-1 and TRBJ2-2; no clear D gene. V was shortened by 9 bases and J by 4 bases, with 3 bases between the two germline ends. This CDR3 is 10 amino acids long. Germline assignment: CDR1 MGHDK and CDR2 SYGVNS. The chain's CDR3 is CARLTGELFF. The CDR3 DNA follows: TGTGCCAGACTCACCGGGGAGCTGTTTTTT.

The J gene is TRBJ2-7, the V gene TRBV6-1, with 8 bases fitting TRBD1. V trimming: 7 bases; J trimming: 2 bases; junction bases outside the gene matches: 7. CDR1 MNHNS and CDR2 SASEGT come from the germline V gene. The CDR3 consists of 14 residues. CDR3 in amino acids: CASTPYRGAYEQYF. As DNA, the CDR3 is TGTGCCAGCACCCCATACAGGGGGGCCTACGAGCAGTACTTC.

The chain uses TRBV15 and TRBJ1-2; D is undetermined. V was cut by 2 bases and J by 7 bases, with 8 bases left in between. Germline V CDR1 and CDR2: LNHNV, YYDKDF (reference sequence). The CDR3 covers 12 residues. This CDR3 reads CATSRPGGGYTF. The CDR3 nucleotides read TGTGCCACCAGCAGACCAGGAGGTGGCTACACCTTC.

The CDR3 region has the DNA TGTGCCAGTAGTACCCGACTAGACAATGAGCAGTTCTTC. It is translated as CASSTRLDNEQFF. This chain connects TRBV19 to TRBJ2-1; D is perhaps TRBD2 (6 bases). Trimming pared 4 bases from V and 5 bases from J, leaving 9 bases between. Germline V CDR1 and CDR2: LNHDA, SQIVND (reference sequence). The CDR3 sequence is 13 residues long.

The chain combines TRBV4-3 with TRBJ1-1; D unresolved. V was clipped by 6 bases and J by 3 bases, with 14 bases between them. The CDR3 length is 14 residues. Germline CDR1 is LGHNA and CDR2 is YSLEER. The CDR3 DNA reads as TGCGCCAGCAGGGCTTGGGAGTCTCACACTGAAGCTTTCTTT. It encodes CASRAWESHTEAFF.

The rearrangement links TRBV7-3 to TRBJ1-1; possibly TRBD1 for D (6 bases). CDR1 and CDR2 from the germline V gene are SGHTA and FQGTGA. V dropped 1 base and J dropped 5 bases, with 20 bases sitting between them. The CDR3 runs 17 residues. This chain's CDR3 is CASSLNYGRGQGTEAFF. The CDR3 DNA reads as TGTGCCAGCAGCTTAAATTACGGCAGGGGCCAAGGGACTGAAGCTTTCTTT. Drawing the rest from reference TRBV7-3 and TRBJ1-1, the complete variable domain is GAGVSQTPSNKVTEKGKYVELRCDPISGHTALYWYRQSLGQGPEFLIYFQGTGAADDSGLPNDRFFAVRPEGSVSTLKIQRTERGDSAVYLCASSLNYGRGQGTEAFFGQGTRLTVV.

As to this clone: The same CDR3 also results from other DNA sequences found in this sample. The chain uses TRBV7-3 and TRBJ1-1, with D possibly being TRBD1 (6 bases). CDR3 length equals 13 residues. Germline lookup yields CDR1 SGHTA and CDR2 FQGTGA. V was cut by 3 bases and J by 1 base, with 6 bases left in between. The CDR3 here is CASSLTGNTEAFF. The CDR3 nucleotides are TGTGCCAGCAGCTTGACAGGGAACACTGAAGCTTTCTTT.

The J gene is TRBJ1-6, the V gene TRBV27; D not certain. Between the trimmed V and J ends, which lost 6 bases and 9 bases, there was a span of 18 bases. Germline CDR1 is MNHEY and CDR2 is SMNVEV (reference sequence). The CDR3 has 15 residues. CDR3 sequence (DNA): TGTGCCAGCAGCTCTGAGGGAGTAGGGTTTTCACCCCTCCACTTT. It yields the protein CASSSEGVGFSPLHF.

The rearrangement links TRBV5-6 to TRBJ1-3; D possibly corresponds to TRBD1 (6 bases). The V and J ends lost 0 bases and 3 bases respectively, with 16 bases between them. The length of the CDR3 is 17 residues. CDR1 and CDR2 from the germline V gene are SGHDT and YYEEEE. The CDR3 DNA is TGTGCCAGCAGCTTGGCCGTTGGGGGCGGTGGTGGAAACACCATATATTTT. Protein product: CASSLAVGGGGGNTIYF.

The chain employs TRBV7-9 and TRBJ1-1; D remains ambiguous. Per germline, CDR1 SEHNR and CDR2 FQNEAQ (reference sequence). The CDR3 consists of 13 residues. Trimming removed 1 base at V and 8 bases at J, with 11 bases between. The CDR3 is CASSLERGPEAFF. As DNA, the CDR3 is TGTGCCAGCAGCTTAGAGCGAGGGCCAGAAGCTTTCTTT.

This chain links TRBV7-8 with TRBJ1-3; no reliable D call. This CDR3 spans 15 amino acids. Per the germline V gene, CDR1 is SGHVS and CDR2 is FQNEAQ. Trimming took 5 bases from V and 0 from J, leaving 11 bases between them. The CDR3: CASSTTGSSGNTIYF. The CDR3 DNA reads TGTGCCAGCAGCACCACGGGGTCCTCTGGAAACACCATATATTTT. Looking up the rest from reference TRBV7-8 and TRBJ1-3 gives the full variable domain: GAGVSQSPRYKVAKRGQDVALRCDPISGHVSLFWYQQALGQGPEFLTYFQNEAQLDKSGLPSDRFFAERPEGSVSTLKIQRTQQEDSAVYLCASSTTGSSGNTIYFGEGSWLTVV.

The V call is TRBV7-8, the J call TRBJ1-2; the match to TRBD1 covers 10 bases. The CDR3 totals 15 residues. V was pared by 2 bases and J by 6 bases, with 6 bases of the junction left unmatched. Germline loops: CDR1 SGHVS, CDR2 FQNEAQ. The CDR3 DNA reads TGTGCCAGCAGCTTAAGGGACAGGGGTCCCCATGGCTACACCTTC. Translation: CASSLRDRGPHGYTF.

CDR3 sequence (DNA): TGTGCCAGCAGCCCTTCAGGGGAGACCGGGGAGCTGTTTTTT. As protein: CASSPSGETGELFF. V and J are TRBV11-3 and TRBJ2-2; D possibly corresponds to TRBD1 (6 bases). CDR1 SGHNT and CDR2 YENEEA come from the germline V gene. The CDR3 contains 14 residues. The V end lost 5 bases, the J end lost 5 bases, and 12 bases lay between the germline ends.

This chain connects TRBV7-8 to TRBJ1-4; D gene unclear. Germline loops: CDR1 SGHVS, CDR2 FQNEAQ. CDR3 length: 15 amino acids. With 1 base removed from V and 0 bases from J, the gap between germline ends came to 6 bases. The CDR3 sequence: CASSLVTATNEKLFF. CDR3 DNA sequence: TGTGCCAGCAGCTTAGTTACAGCAACTAATGAAAAACTGTTTTTT.

The rearrangement uses TRBV6-4 and TRBJ2-2; TRBD1 matches 11 bases. With V trimmed by 5 bases and J by 7 bases, 3 bases remained unmatched. The CDR3 is made up of 14 amino acids. Germline V gene lookup returns CDR1 MRHNA and CDR2 SNTAGT. CDR3 in amino acids: CASSRTGGSGELFF. The CDR3 DNA reads as TGTGCCAGCAGTAGGACAGGGGGCAGCGGGGAGCTGTTTTTT.

The chain combines TRBV18 with TRBJ2-1, with TRBD2 as a possible D gene (6 bases). Germline V gene lookup returns CDR1 KGHSH and CDR2 LQKENI. The CDR3 spans 14 residues. V gave up 7 bases and J gave up 1 base, with 11 bases separating them. DNA for the CDR3: TGTGCCAGCTTAGCGGATCTTTCCTACAATGAGCAGTTCTTC. This codes for CASLADLSYNEQFF.

J is TRBJ2-2 and V is TRBV7-9; 8 bases agree with TRBD2. The CDR3 contains 19 residues. Germline V lookup: CDR1 SEHNR, CDR2 FQNEAQ (reference sequence). The J segment lost 1 base and the V segment lost 2 bases, leaving 12 bases of the junction unmatched. CDR3 residues: CASSLSLGLAGLNTGELFF. The CDR3 DNA is TGTGCCAGCAGCTTATCCCTCGGGCTAGCGGGTTTGAACACCGGGGAGCTGTTTTTT.

The chain has TRBV5-6 and TRBJ2-5, with 9 positions matching TRBD2. With V trimmed by 1 base and J by 2 bases, 3 bases remained unmatched. The CDR3 has 15 residues. The V gene's germline CDR1 is SGHDT and CDR2 YYEEEE. The CDR3 sequence: CASSLSSGDQETQYF. The CDR3 nucleotides are TGTGCCAGCAGCTTGTCTAGCGGGGATCAAGAGACCCAGTACTTC.

The chain links TRBV15 to TRBJ1-2; D call uncertain. From germline, CDR1 is LNHNV and CDR2 YYDKDF (reference sequence). CDR3 length: 15 residues. V was clipped by 1 base and J by 8 bases, with 17 bases between them. CDR3 in amino acids: CATSRGDGFLGGYTF. In DNA, the CDR3 is TGTGCCACCAGCAGAGGTGACGGGTTCCTCGGGGGCTACACCTTC.

V and J are TRBV4-2 and TRBJ2-7, with D tentatively TRBD2 (5 bases). The V and J ends lost 4 bases and 2 bases respectively, with 15 bases between them. From germline, CDR1 is LGHNA and CDR2 YNFKEQ. The CDR3 extends over 15 amino acids. CDR3 nucleotides: TGTGCCAGCAGCCCTGAGGGAACTCCGACCTACGAGCAGTACTTC. Protein: CASSPEGTPTYEQYF.

The genes are TRBV18 and TRBJ1-3; no definite D call. Trimming removed 2 bases from V and 0 bases from J, with 14 bases in between. In germline, CDR1 is KGHSH, CDR2 LQKENI. The CDR3 is made up of 17 amino acids. Here the CDR3 DNA reads TGTGCCAGCTCACCATTGCCAGGTTTTTACTCTGGAAACACCATATATTTT. Translated: CASSPLPGFYSGNTIYF. Using reference TRBV18 and TRBJ1-3 for the parts outside the CDR3, the full variable domain is NAGVMQNPRHLVRRRGQEARLRCSPMKGHSHVYWYRQLPEEGLKFMVYLQKENIIDESGMPKERFSAEFPKEGPSILRIQQVVRGDSAAYFCASSPLPGFYSGNTIYFGEGSWLTVV.

The rearrangement links TRBV7-9 to TRBJ1-2; the match to TRBD1 covers 7 bases. Germline V lookup: CDR1 SEHNR, CDR2 FQNEAQ (reference sequence). The V gene end was trimmed by 1 base and the J gene end by 2 bases; junction bases not matched to a gene: 1. The CDR3 consists of 14 residues. CDR3 sequence: CASSLGGQNYGYTF. The CDR3 DNA follows: TGTGCCAGCAGCTTAGGGGGACAGAACTATGGCTACACCTTC.

The chain uses TRBV5-5 and TRBJ1-2, with a possible D match to TRBD1 (6 bases). Germline lookup yields CDR1 SGHKS and CDR2 YYEKEE (reference sequence). This CDR3 is built from 15 residues. V was pared by 3 bases and J by 0 bases, with 12 bases between. Written as DNA, the CDR3 is TGTGCCAGCAGCTCGGGCACAGGGACTAACTATGGCTACACCTTC. It specifies CASSSGTGTNYGYTF.

This chain uses TRBV11-2 with TRBJ2-1, with 13 bases fitting TRBD2. This CDR3 comprises 15 residues. V lost 5 bases and J lost 9; bases outside the gene matches: 7. Germline assignment: CDR1 SGHAT and CDR2 FQNNGV. The CDR3, as DNA: TGTGCCAGCAGCGCGACTAGCGGGAGGAACGGTGAGCAGTTCTTC. It specifies CASSATSGRNGEQFF.